This TCR beta chain was identified during a study of human T cells and chemical hapten exposure. General observations from the study: Compared to controls, expanded TCRs made significantly more large clusters of similar CDR3s.

TCRdb itself ran the RACE reads through MiXCR, one entry per CDR3 protein. The sample lists about 260,000 distinct CDR3 sequences, 8.6% occurring once. Time point meaning: pre-sensitization, week 0. Noted treatment: therapeutic diphenylcyclopropenone sensitization with weekly scalp DPC. As concerns this clonotype: As yet, its antigen is unknown.

Sample: whole blood, taken in connection with sensitization to the hapten diphenylcyclopropenone (DPC). The sequence was collected from a woman between 35 and 50 years old with alopecia areata. Some clones in this sample may be carry-over from other donors' samples.

The CDR3 nucleotides read TGTGCCAGCAGCTCCGACAGGGGAAAACTGTTTTTT. As protein: CASSSDRGKLFF. The chain links TRBV7-9 to TRBJ1-4; 8 bases are shared with TRBD1. Unmatched junction bases numbered 2, after V lost 4 bases and J lost 10 bases. There are 12 residues in the CDR3. The germline gives CDR1 SEHNR, CDR2 FQNEAQ (reference sequence). Full variable domain (outside the CDR3, taken from reference TRBV7-9 and TRBJ1-4): DTGVSQNPRHKITKRGQNVTFRCDPISEHNRLYWYRQTLGQGPEFLTYFQNEAQLEKSRLLSDRFSAERPKGSFSTLEIQRTEQGDSAMYLCASSSDRGKLFFGSGTQLSVL.